This T cell receptor (beta chain) came from a study of blood T cell repertoires in COVID-19. Overall study context: Italy, Spain and the United States were the sources of the convalescent and acute COVID-19 samples.

Two negative PCRs, clearance, or symptom resolution were required of recovered Cohort 3 donors. The table came from immunoSEQ multiplex PCR; TCRdb's copy has only in-frame clones and leaves some out. The table has 150,000 to 200,000 clones, around 84% seen once. The V end lost 3 bases, the J end lost 6 bases, and 15 bases lay between the germline ends. The CDR3 contains 16 residues. This TCR was recovered from a man aged 50-59 years who had recovered from COVID-19. The gene calls are TRBV23-1 and TRBJ1-6, with D unresolved. Being an ORF, TRBV23-1 has a function that is uncertain. Material for sequencing was PBMCs or T cells enriched from blood (not recorded which). The CDR3 DNA follows: TGCGCCAGCAGTCAGTCCTCCGGACTGATTAATTCACCCCTCCACTTT. This gives the protein CASSQSSGLINSPLHF.